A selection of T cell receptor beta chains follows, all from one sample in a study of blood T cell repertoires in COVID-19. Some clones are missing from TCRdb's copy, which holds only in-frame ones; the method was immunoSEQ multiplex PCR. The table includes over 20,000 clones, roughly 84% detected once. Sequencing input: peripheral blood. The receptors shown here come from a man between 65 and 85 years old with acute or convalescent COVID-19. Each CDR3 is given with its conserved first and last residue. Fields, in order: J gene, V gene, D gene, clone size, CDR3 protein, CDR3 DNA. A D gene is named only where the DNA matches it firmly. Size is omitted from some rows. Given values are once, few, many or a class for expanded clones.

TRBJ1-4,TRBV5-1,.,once,CASSSYSAGSSEKLFF,TGCGCCAGCAGCTCTTACAGTGCTGGCTCTTCGGAAAAACTGTTTTTT
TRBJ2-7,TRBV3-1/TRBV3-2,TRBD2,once,CASSPLLAGGHEQYF,TGTGCCAGCAGCCCCCTACTAGCGGGAGGACACGAGCAGTACTTC
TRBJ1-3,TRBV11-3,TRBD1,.,CASSPGTGAGNTIYF,TGTGCCAGCAGCCCCGGGACAGGGGCTGGAAACACCATATATTTT
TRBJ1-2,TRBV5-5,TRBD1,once,CASSGARQGAWAGYTF,TGTGCCAGCAGCGGGGCGAGACAGGGGGCCTGGGCTGGCTACACCTTC
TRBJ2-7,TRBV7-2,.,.,CASSLADSRGGEQYF,TGTGCCAGCAGCTTAGCGGACTCCCGAGGGGGCGAGCAGTACTTC
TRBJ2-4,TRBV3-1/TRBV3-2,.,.,CASSLTTGNIQYF,TGTGCCAGCAGCTTGACGACAGGAAACATTCAGTACTTC
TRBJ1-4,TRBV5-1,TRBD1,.,CASSPLPGQQNEKLFF,TGCGCCAGCAGCCCTCTCCCGGGACAGCAGAATGAAAAACTGTTTTTT
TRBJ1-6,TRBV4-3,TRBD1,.,CASSQSGQGNSPLHF,TGCGCCAGCAGCCAGTCTGGACAGGGTAACTCACCCCTCCACTTT
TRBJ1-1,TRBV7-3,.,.,CASSSTDRHNTEAFF,TGTGCCAGCAGCTCAACCGACAGACACAACACTGAAGCTTTCTTT
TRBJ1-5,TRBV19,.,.,CASSISQGNGNQPQHF,TGTGCCAGTAGTATATCTCAGGGTAATGGCAATCAGCCCCAGCATTTT
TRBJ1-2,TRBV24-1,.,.,CATSEPSGRGYTF,TGTGCCACCAGTGAACCTTCAGGGCGAGGCTACACCTTC
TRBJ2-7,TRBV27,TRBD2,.,CASSLRGLGAYEQYF,TGTGCCAGCAGTTTAAGAGGACTAGGTGCCTACGAGCAGTACTTC
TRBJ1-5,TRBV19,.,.,CASSIDRDQPQHF,TGTGCCAGTAGTATAGATCGGGATCAGCCCCAGCATTTT
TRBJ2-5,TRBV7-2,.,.,CASSPDRKETQYF,TGTGCCAGCAGCCCGGACAGAAAAGAGACCCAGTACTTC
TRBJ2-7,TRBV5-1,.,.,CASSSEGVPPGQYF,TGCGCCAGCAGCTCCGAGGGAGTCCCACCTGGGCAGTACTTC
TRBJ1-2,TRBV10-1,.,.,CASSESSGGEYGYTF,TGCGCCAGCAGTGAGTCGTCGGGGGGCGAGTATGGCTACACCTTC
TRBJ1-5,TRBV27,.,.,CASSPWGGEGQPQHF,TGTGCCAGCAGCCCCTGGGGCGGGGAGGGACAGCCCCAGCATTTT
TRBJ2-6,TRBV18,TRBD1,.,CASSPPIGSRQGSSGANVLTF,TGTGCCAGCTCACCACCAATCGGTTCCAGACAGGGGAGCTCTGGGGCCAACGTCCTGACTTTC
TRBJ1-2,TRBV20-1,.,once,CSASGFNGYTF,TGCAGTGCCTCAGGGTTTAATGGCTACACCTTC
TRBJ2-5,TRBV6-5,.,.,CASASRGSEKTQYF,TGTGCCAGCGCAAGCAGGGGTTCGGAAAAGACCCAGTACTTC
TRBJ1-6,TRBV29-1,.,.,CSVQATVNSPLHF,TGCAGCGTTCAGGCTACGGTTAATTCACCCCTCCACTTT
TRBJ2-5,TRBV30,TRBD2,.,CAWSEGLAWGETQYF,TGTGCCTGGAGTGAGGGACTAGCGTGGGGGGAGACCCAGTACTTC
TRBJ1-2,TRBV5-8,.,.,CASSLNPGNYGYTF,TGTGCCAGCAGCTTGAATCCGGGGAACTATGGCTACACCTTC
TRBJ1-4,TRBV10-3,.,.,CAISPGGTNEKLFF,TGTGCCATCAGTCCGGGGGGAACTAATGAAAAACTGTTTTTT
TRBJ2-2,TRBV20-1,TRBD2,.,CSASRSGINTGELFF,TGCAGTGCTAGTAGGAGCGGGATAAACACCGGGGAGCTGTTTTTT
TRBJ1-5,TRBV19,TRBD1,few,CASSLVSGQGPYSNQPQHF,TGTGCCAGTAGCCTGGTATCCGGACAGGGCCCTTATAGCAATCAGCCCCAGCATTTT
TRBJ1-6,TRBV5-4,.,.,CASSLDSYNSPLHF,TGTGCCAGCAGCTTGGACAGTTATAATTCACCCCTCCACTTT
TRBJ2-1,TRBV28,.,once,CAAGSGSGEQFF,TGTGCCGCCGGAAGCGGGTCTGGTGAGCAGTTCTTC
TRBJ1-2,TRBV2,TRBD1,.,CASSGQGLSYGYTF,TGTGCCAGCAGCGGACAGGGACTTAGCTATGGCTACACCTTC